This is a list of T cell receptor beta chains from one sample in a study of blood T cell repertoires in COVID-19. Sequencing was performed with immunoSEQ multiplex PCR; in TCRdb, only in-frame clones are kept and a portion is missing. The sample includes roughly 52,000 clones, roughly 85% of them seen just once. The sample taken for sequencing was peripheral blood. The receptors come from a human donor in a cohort sampled during active or convalescent COVID-19. Both conserved end residues are part of each CDR3. The D gene is left open where the match is weak. Only some rows state a clone size, as once, few, many or a class for expanded clones.

TRBD2	NA	TRBV7-2	TRBJ2-5	CASSLAGGKETQYF	TGTGCCAGCAGCTTAGCGGGGGGGAAAGAGACCCAGTACTTC
NA	NA	TRBV21-1	TRBJ2-7	CASSSRPGQGLSTEQYF	TGTGCCAGCAGCAGCCGGCCGGGACAGGGGTTGAGTACCGAGCAGTACTTC
NA	NA	TRBV7-3	TRBJ2-1	CASSSPGNEQFF	TGTGCCAGCAGCTCCCCGGGGAATGAGCAGTTCTTC
NA	NA	TRBV19	TRBJ1-1	CASSPTSPTLNTEAFF	TGTGCCAGTAGTCCCACATCTCCGACATTAAACACTGAAGCTTTCTTT
NA	once	TRBV19	TRBJ2-2	CASTQGRSTGELFF	TGTGCCAGTACCCAGGGAAGGAGCACCGGGGAGCTGTTTTTT
NA	NA	TRBV5-6	TRBJ2-7	CASSLGSGGHREQYF	TGTGCCAGCAGCTTGGGGTCAGGAGGCCATCGGGAGCAGTACTTC
NA	NA	TRBV5-6	TRBJ1-1	CASSLNRVEAFF	TGTGCCAGCAGCTTGAACAGGGTTGAAGCTTTCTTT
NA	NA	TRBV21-1	TRBJ1-2	CASSKERVRGDYGYTF	TGTGCCAGCAGCAAAGAAAGGGTCCGGGGGGACTATGGCTACACCTTC
NA	NA	TRBV7-2	TRBJ2-6	CASSRLVFGANVLTF	TGTGCCAGCAGCCGGCTAGTCTTTGGGGCCAACGTCCTGACTTTC
NA	NA	TRBV5-6	TRBJ2-7	CASSIPGHIYEQYF	TGTGCCAGCAGCATTCCGGGACATATCTACGAGCAGTACTTC
TRBD1	NA	TRBV11-2	TRBJ1-2	CASRRTGGEGYTF	TGTGCCAGCAGGCGGACAGGGGGCGAGGGCTACACCTTC
TRBD2	NA	TRBV6-2/TRBV6-3	TRBJ2-2	CASSLAGFTGELFF	TGTGCCAGCAGTCTAGCGGGGTTCACCGGGGAGCTGTTTTTT
TRBD1	NA	TRBV19	TRBJ1-1	CASSNGQGVREAFF	TGTGCCAGTAGTAACGGACAGGGCGTCAGAGAAGCTTTCTTT
NA	NA	TRBV5-6	TRBJ1-4	CASSSSWAGYGEKLFF	TGTGCCAGCAGCTCCTCCTGGGCGGGATATGGAGAAAAACTGTTTTTT
TRBD2	NA	TRBV11-2	TRBJ2-3	CASSPAALAADTQYF	TGTGCCAGCAGCCCCGCCGCGCTAGCGGCAGATACGCAGTATTTT
NA	NA	TRBV7-2	TRBJ1-5	CASSLNPPGPNQPQHF	TGTGCCAGCAGCTTAAATCCCCCAGGCCCCAATCAGCCCCAGCATTTT
NA	NA	TRBV10-3	TRBJ2-2	CAISESRGLNTGELFF	TGTGCCATCAGTGAGTCTAGAGGGCTGAACACCGGGGAGCTGTTTTTT
TRBD2	once	TRBV7-9	TRBJ2-5	CASSPLSGGTRETQYF	TGTGCCAGCAGCCCCCTTAGCGGGGGTACGCGAGAGACCCAGTACTTC
TRBD2	NA	TRBV7-9	TRBJ2-7	CASSSKRGAEDEQYF	TGTGCCAGCAGCTCCAAGCGGGGGGCCGAAGACGAGCAGTACTTC
NA	NA	TRBV27	TRBJ1-2	CASSSQKFDVGYTF	TGTGCCAGCAGTTCGCAGAAGTTTGATGTGGGCTACACCTTC
TRBD2	NA	TRBV4-2	TRBJ2-5	CASSQAESSGGQETQYF	TGTGCCAGCAGCCAAGCCGAGTCTAGCGGGGGACAAGAGACCCAGTACTTC
TRBD1	NA	TRBV6-6	TRBJ2-2	CASRFDRGRGTGELFF	TGTGCCAGCAGATTTGACAGGGGGCGAGGCACCGGGGAGCTGTTTTTT
NA	NA	TRBV27	TRBJ1-4	CASSPIRGEKLFF	TGTGCCAGCAGTCCGATTCGGGGAGAAAAACTGTTTTTT
TRBD1	NA	TRBV27	TRBJ2-4	CASSPSGQGANIQYF	TGTGCCAGCAGTCCTTCCGGACAGGGGGCAAACATTCAGTACTTC
TRBD2	few	TRBV6-2/TRBV6-3	TRBJ2-3	CASSYFPSGVGTDTQYF	TGTGCCAGCAGTTACTTCCCTAGCGGGGTCGGAACAGATACGCAGTATTTT
NA	once	TRBV21-1	TRBJ1-6	CASSKRAPGNSYNSPLHF	TGTGCCAGCAGCAAACGTGCCCCAGGGAACTCCTATAATTCACCCCTCCACTTT
NA	NA	TRBV11-2	TRBJ2-7	CASSPLSPSPGEQYF	TGTGCCAGCAGCCCTCTTAGTCCTTCCCCCGGGGAGCAGTACTTC